This T cell receptor (beta chain) was recovered during a study of blood T cell repertoires in COVID-19. Overall study context: Samples of COVID-19 (acute and convalescent) were obtained from the United States, Italy and Spain.

Authors' analysis steps: For nucleated cells, counts were estimated from reference gene primer amplification. Clones were read by immunoSEQ multiplex PCR, and TCRdb kept only the in-frame ones, dropping some. V, J and clone size are taken as reported in that table, and D and trimming were inferred from the DNA itself. This sample has tens of thousands of clones; 75% to 90% occur once, and the top ten carry roughly 6%. Trimming took 6 bases from V and 0 from J, leaving 9 bases between them. This CDR3 spans 15 amino acids. Per germline, CDR1 LNHDA and CDR2 SQIVND (reference sequence). Sequencing was carried out using peripheral blood. The sequence was collected from a human donor in a cohort sampled during active COVID-19. This chain connects TRBV19 to TRBJ2-6; perhaps TRBD1 as D (5 bases). DNA for the CDR3: TGTGCCAGTAGGACAGCCTTCTCTGGGGCCAACGTCCTGACTTTC. It translates to CASRTAFSGANVLTF.